This T cell receptor (beta chain) was captured by sequencing in a study of cytomegalovirus exposure and HLA in healthy donors. TCRdb keeps only in-frame clones here, not all; method: immunoSEQ multiplex PCR. Of 200,000 to 300,000 clones in the sample, approximately 86% are singletons; the top ten hold roughly 1.2%. A note on this clone: What it binds is not known.

Germline V lookup: CDR1 LNHDA, CDR2 SQIVND (reference sequence). The junction had 10 bases not matched to a gene; V was cut back by 3 bases and J by 3 bases. The CDR3 totals 17 residues. General study points: The finding came from a later analysis; first-cohort TCR clusters tended to co-occur in the 120 or so validation repertoires.

J is TRBJ1-4 and V is TRBV19; TRBD1 matches 7 bases. The source is a woman aged 25 to 45 in good health and CMV-seropositive. Sequencing was performed on PBMCs. The DNA for the CDR3 is TGTGCCAGTAGTATTGGGCAGGGGGAAGTGTCTAATGAAAAACTGTTTTTT. It yields the protein CASSIGQGEVSNEKLFF.